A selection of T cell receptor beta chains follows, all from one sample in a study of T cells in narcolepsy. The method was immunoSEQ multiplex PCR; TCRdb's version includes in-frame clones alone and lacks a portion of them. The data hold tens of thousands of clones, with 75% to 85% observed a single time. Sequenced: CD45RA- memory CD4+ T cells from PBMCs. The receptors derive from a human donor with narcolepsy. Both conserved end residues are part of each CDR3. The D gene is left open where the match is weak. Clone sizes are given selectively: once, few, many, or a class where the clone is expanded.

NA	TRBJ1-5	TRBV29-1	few	TGCAGCGTTTCGGATGGTGGCAATCAGCCCCAGCATTTT	CSVSDGGNQPQHF
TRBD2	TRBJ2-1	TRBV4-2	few	TGTGCCAGCAGCCAAGCCCTAGCGGGGGGGCCGGGGGAGCAGTTCTTC	CASSQALAGGPGEQFF
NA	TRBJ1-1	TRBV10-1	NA	TGCGCCAGCAGTCCCACAGGGAAAACTGAAGCTTTCTTT	CASSPTGKTEAFF
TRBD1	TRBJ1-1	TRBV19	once	TGTGCCAGTAGTTTGACAGGGAGGGTGAACACTGAAGCTTTCTTT	CASSLTGRVNTEAFF
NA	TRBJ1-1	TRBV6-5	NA	TGTGCCAGCAGTTACAACAGGGAGAACACTGAAGCTTTCTTT	CASSYNRENTEAFF
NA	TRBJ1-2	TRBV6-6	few	TGTGCCAGCAGGCAGACCGACAACTATGGCTACACCTTC	CASRQTDNYGYTF
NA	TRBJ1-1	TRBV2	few	TGTGCCAGCAAGGATCGAATGAACACTGAAGCTTTCTTT	CASKDRMNTEAFF
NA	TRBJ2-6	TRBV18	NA	TGTGCCAGCTCACCACCAGGACAGTACTCTGGGGCCAACGTCCTGACTTTC	CASSPPGQYSGANVLTF
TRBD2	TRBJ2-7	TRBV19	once	TGTGCCAGTAGCCACCGGGAGGACTACGAGCAGTACTTC	CASSHREDYEQYF
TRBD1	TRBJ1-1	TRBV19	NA	TGTGCCAGTACCCCGACAGGGCTCGTAGGAGGGAACACTGAAGCTTTCTTT	CASTPTGLVGGNTEAFF
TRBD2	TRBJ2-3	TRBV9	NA	TGTGCCAGCAGCGTAGCTCCTAGCGGGGGGTGGAATACGCAGTATTTT	CASSVAPSGGWNTQYF
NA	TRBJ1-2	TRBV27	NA	TGTGCCAGCAGTATCGCAGGGAGGTATGGCTACACCTTC	CASSIAGRYGYTF
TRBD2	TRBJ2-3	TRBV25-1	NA	TGTGCCAGCAGTGAGGGACTAGCGGGCGCAGATACGCAGTATTTT	CASSEGLAGADTQYF
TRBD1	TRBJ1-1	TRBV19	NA	TGTGCCAGTAATGCCAGACAGGGGGTGGTTGGTGCTTTCTTT	CASNARQGVVGAFF
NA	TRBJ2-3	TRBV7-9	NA	TGTGCCAGCAGCTTAGCACAGGGCGGGCTAGATACGCAGTATTTT	CASSLAQGGLDTQYF
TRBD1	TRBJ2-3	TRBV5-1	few	TGCGCCAGCAGCTTGGAGGACAGGGGAACAGATACGCAGTATTTT	CASSLEDRGTDTQYF
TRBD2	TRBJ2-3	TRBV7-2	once	TGTGCCAGCAGACTAGCGGACGGAAATACGCAGTATTTT	CASRLADGNTQYF
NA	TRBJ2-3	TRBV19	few	TGTGCCAGTAGTAACGGGCGGGGCGGCACAGATACGCAGTATTTT	CASSNGRGGTDTQYF
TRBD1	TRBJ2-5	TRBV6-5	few	TGTGCCAGCAGTTACGCGACAGGGCGAGAGACCCAGTACTTC	CASSYATGRETQYF
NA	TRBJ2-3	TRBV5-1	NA	TGCGCCAGCAGCCCCACAGGGAGGGGCTCTAGCACAGATACGCAGTATTTT	CASSPTGRGSSTDTQYF
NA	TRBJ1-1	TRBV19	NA	TGTGCCAGTAGTGACAGAGACACTGAAGCTTTCTTT	CASSDRDTEAFF
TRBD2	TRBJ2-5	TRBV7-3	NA	TGTGCCAGCAGCCCTATGACTAGCGGTATGGAGACCCAGTACTTC	CASSPMTSGMETQYF
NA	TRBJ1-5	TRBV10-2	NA	TGCGCCAGCAGTGTGGAAGGGTTAAGCAATCAGCCCCAGCATTTT	CASSVEGLSNQPQHF
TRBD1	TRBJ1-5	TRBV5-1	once	TGCGCCAGCAGCTTGACAGGGGGGTATTATAGCAATCAGCCCCAGCATTTT	CASSLTGGYYSNQPQHF
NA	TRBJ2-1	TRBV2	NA	TGTGCCAGTAAGCGCGACACAGGATTCTCCTACAATGAGCAGTTCTTC	CASKRDTGFSYNEQFF
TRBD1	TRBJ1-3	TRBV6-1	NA	TGTGCCAGCAGTTCCGACAGGGCCTCTGGAAACACCATATATTTT	CASSSDRASGNTIYF
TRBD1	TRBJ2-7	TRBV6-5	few	TGTGCCAGCAGACGACAGGGCGAGCAGTACTTC	CASRRQGEQYF
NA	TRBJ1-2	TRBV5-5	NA	TGTGCCAGCAGCTTATTTCAGGGAACCTATGGCTACACCTTC	CASSLFQGTYGYTF
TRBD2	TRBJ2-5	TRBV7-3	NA	TGTGCCAGCAGCTTAACGCCGGCGGGGGGGCCGGAGACCCAGTACTTC	CASSLTPAGGPETQYF
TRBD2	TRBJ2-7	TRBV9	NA	TGTGCCAGCAGCGTCGGCGGGGGGGAGGACGAGCAGTACTTC	CASSVGGGEDEQYF
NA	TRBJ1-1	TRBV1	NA	TGCACCAGCAGCCCGGGGGTCGGCACTGAAGCTTTCTTT	CTSSPGVGTEAFF
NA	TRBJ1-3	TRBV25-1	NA	TGTGCCAGCAGTGAACTGGGTTCCGGAAACACCATATATTTT	CASSELGSGNTIYF
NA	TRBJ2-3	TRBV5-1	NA	TGCGCCAGCAGCTCCGGTTCGACGCAGTATTTT	CASSSGSTQYF
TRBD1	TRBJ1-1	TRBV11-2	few	TGTGCCAGCAGCACCCGACGACAGGGGGCGGACACTGAAGCTTTCTTT	CASSTRRQGADTEAFF
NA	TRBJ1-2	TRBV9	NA	TGTGCCAGCAGCGTAGAGTGGGGGGTTTATGGCTACACCTTC	CASSVEWGVYGYTF
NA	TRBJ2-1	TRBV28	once	TGTGCCAGCAGCCTCACGACAGCCTCCTACAATGAGCAGTTCTTC	CASSLTTASYNEQFF